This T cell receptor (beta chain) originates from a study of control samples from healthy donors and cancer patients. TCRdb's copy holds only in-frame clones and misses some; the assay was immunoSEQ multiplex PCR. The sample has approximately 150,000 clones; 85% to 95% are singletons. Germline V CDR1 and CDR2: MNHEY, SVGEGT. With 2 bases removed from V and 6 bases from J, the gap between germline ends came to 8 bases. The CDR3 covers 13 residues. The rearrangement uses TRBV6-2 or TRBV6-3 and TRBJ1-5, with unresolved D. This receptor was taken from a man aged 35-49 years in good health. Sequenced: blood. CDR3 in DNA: TGTGCCAGCAGTTACGGAGAGGCTCAGCCCCAGCATTTT. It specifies CASSYGEAQPQHF.